These T cell receptor beta chains were read from a single sample in a study of blood T cells in healthy people across ages. TCRdb re-called the 5' RACE reads with MiXCR, one entry per CDR3 protein. The sample consists of around 1,000,000 distinct CDR3 sequences, 20% to 25% of them appearing once. In addition, the sample was reused for a study of T cells of mothers and their children.

Sequencing was carried out using blood. The receptor set was obtained from a girl aged 2-10 years in good health. Each CDR3 is given with its conserved first and last residue. The D gene is left open where the match is weak. Some rows mark clone size as missing; the rest say once, few, many or name a class of expanded clone.

few,-,TRBJ2-7,TRBV7-2,TGTGCCAGCAGCATTGACCGGGCCTGGGCGTGGGAGCAGTACTTC,CASSIDRAWAWEQYF
-,-,TRBJ1-2,TRBV5-1,TGCGCCAGCAGCCCGGGGACATCCTCCTTGACTGTTAACTATGGCTACACCTTC,CASSPGTSSLTVNYGYTF
-,TRBD1,TRBJ2-2,TRBV20-1,TGCAGTGCTAGGGATAAGGGGGCGGGCTTAACCGGGGAGCTGTTTTTT,CSARDKGAGLTGELFF
few,TRBD2,TRBJ2-1,TRBV28,TGTGCCTGTAGCGGGAGGGCCAGAGGTGAGCAGTTCTTC,CACSGRARGEQFF
few,-,TRBJ1-6,TRBV7-8,TGTGCCAGCAGCTTCGAGACTAATAATTCACCCCTCCACTTT,CASSFETNNSPLHF
-,TRBD2,TRBJ2-5,TRBV9,TGTGCCAGCAGCGCGGAGGGAGCGGGAGGAGGAGAGACCCAGTACTTC,CASSAEGAGGGETQYF
-,-,TRBJ2-1,TRBV4-3,TGCGCCAGCAGCCAAGAACGGGCCTATGAGCAGTTCTTC,CASSQERAYEQFF
-,-,TRBJ1-2,TRBV29-1,TGCAGCGTTGAAGGGCCGCTAATGGACTTCTATGGCTACACCTTC,CSVEGPLMDFYGYTF
few,TRBD1,TRBJ1-3,TRBV6-6,TGTGCCAGCAGTTACGCCCAGGGGGCTGGAAACACCATATATTTT,CASSYAQGAGNTIYF
few,-,TRBJ2-4,TRBV28,TGTGCCAGCAGCGGACGCTGGGAAAACATTCAGTACTTC,CASSGRWENIQYF
-,-,TRBJ2-5,TRBV3-1,TGTGCCAGCAGCCAAGTTTCGGAATACGGAGAGACCCAGTACTTC,CASSQVSEYGETQYF
few,-,TRBJ1-2,TRBV12-3/TRBV12-4,TGTGCCAGCAGTGGGGAACGATCCCCTGGGTATGGCTACACCTTC,CASSGERSPGYGYTF
-,TRBD2,TRBJ2-5,TRBV7-7,TGTGCTAGCAGCGTAAGACCGGGACTACCCGACCGGGTGGAGACCCAGTACTTC,CASSVRPGLPDRVETQYF
few,-,TRBJ1-1,TRBV6-5,TGTGCCAGCAGCCTGGGACCCCAAGGCGCTGAAGCTTTCTTT,CASSLGPQGAEAFF
few,TRBD1,TRBJ2-2,TRBV25-1,TGTGCCAGCAGTCATCAGGGGGACACCGGGGAGCTGTTTTTT,CASSHQGDTGELFF
few,TRBD2,TRBJ2-7,TRBV7-7,TGTGCTAGCAGCTGGAACAGGACTAGCGGGAGGTCTTGGGACAGCGAGCAGTACTTC,CASSWNRTSGRSWDSEQYF
few,-,TRBJ2-1,TRBV20-1,TGCAGTGCTAGCCTTCCGACTATGGGGCTAGCAGCGTTCAATGAGCAGTTCTTC,CSASLPTMGLAAFNEQFF
-,-,TRBJ2-1,TRBV20-1,TGCAGTGCTGAAGGGCTACTATACCCCTACAATGAGCAGTTCTTC,CSAEGLLYPYNEQFF
-,-,TRBJ1-2,TRBV12-3/TRBV12-4,TGTGCCAGCAGTCCTCGGGCACGGGGCTATGGCTACACCTTC,CASSPRARGYGYTF
-,TRBD1,TRBJ2-1,TRBV29-1,TGCAGTTTAAGGGGACAGGGTTATGAGCAGTTCTTC,CSLRGQGYEQFF
-,-,TRBJ1-2,TRBV20-1,TGCAGTGCTAGGGCGCCTGCGAACTATGGCTACACCTTC,CSARAPANYGYTF
few,-,TRBJ1-2,TRBV29-1,TGCAGCGTCTCACTCAACCCGGGACCCATCTATGGCTACACCTTC,CSVSLNPGPIYGYTF
many,TRBD2,TRBJ2-3,TRBV6-4,TGTGCCAGCAGTGATGCTAGCGGGAGCGCTACCGGCACAGATACGCAGTATTTT,CASSDASGSATGTDTQYF
-,-,TRBJ2-7,TRBV29-1,TGCAGCGTTCTTGAGGGACTCAACTCCTACGAGCACTACTTC,CSVLEGLNSYEHYF
-,TRBD1,TRBJ2-3,TRBV27,TGTGCCAGCACCCAGACAGGGGGTGGGACGCAGTATTTT,CASTQTGGGTQYF
many,-,TRBJ2-1,TRBV5-1,TGCGCCAGCAGCTCAGGACGGAACAATGAGCAGTTCTTC,CASSSGRNNEQFF
-,-,TRBJ2-1,TRBV11-2,TGTGCCAGCAGCCAGGCCGGGACAACATCGTACTTC,CASSQAGTTSYF
once,-,TRBJ1-2,TRBV20-1,TGCAGTGTCCCTGGGCCTGAAAATTACCCCTACTATGGCTACACCTTC,CSVPGPENYPYYGYTF
-,-,TRBJ1-4,TRBV15,TGTGCCACCAGCAGTAGGGCAGGTTCTCTGTTTTTT,CATSSRAGSLFF
once,TRBD2,TRBJ2-2,TRBV7-9,TGTGCCAGCAGGTCCGGGACTAGCGGGGGATACACCGGGGAGCTGTTTTTT,CASRSGTSGGYTGELFF
few,-,TRBJ1-1,TRBV5-1,TGCGCCAGCGGCTTGGAGTTGAACACTGAAGCTTTCTTT,CASGLELNTEAFF
-,-,TRBJ1-2,TRBV11-2,TGTGCCAGCAGCTTAGAAGGGGCTGGCTACACCTTC,CASSLEGAGYTF
-,TRBD2,TRBJ2-5,TRBV29-1,TGCAGCGTTGAAGATCAGCTGGCGGGGGGTAGAGAGACCCAGTACTTC,CSVEDQLAGGRETQYF
-,-,TRBJ2-1,TRBV28,TGTGCCAGCAGTTTACTAAGTCCGGACAATGAGCAGTTCTTC,CASSLLSPDNEQFF
-,TRBD1,TRBJ1-1,TRBV6-5,TGTGCCAGCAGTTACGGGACAGCTATGAACACTGAAGCTTTCTTT,CASSYGTAMNTEAFF
-,TRBD1,TRBJ1-1,TRBV7-9,TGTGCCAGCAGTTCGACAGGGGAACATGATGCTTCCTTT,CASSSTGEHDASF
few,-,TRBJ2-2,TRBV7-2,TGTGCCAGCAGCCCTTCCCTGGAGCTGTTTTTT,CASSPSLELFF
few,-,TRBJ2-7,TRBV6-2/TRBV6-3,TGTGCCAGCACGAAGCGGGACGAGCAGTACTTC,CASTKRDEQYF
few,-,TRBJ2-7,TRBV11-2,TGTGCCAGCAGCTTAGTTATATACAGGGGAGGCTTCTACGAGCAGTACTTC,CASSLVIYRGGFYEQYF
-,TRBD2,TRBJ2-1,TRBV9,TGTGCCAGCAGCGTGGCTAGCGGTGACAATGAGCAGTTCTTC,CASSVASGDNEQFF
few,TRBD1,TRBJ2-7,TRBV3-1,TGTGCCAGCAGCCAACTGGGACAGTCCTACGAGCAGTACTTC,CASSQLGQSYEQYF
few,-,TRBJ1-5,TRBV12-3/TRBV12-4,TGTGCCAGCAGTACCGGACTGAGCAATCAGCCCCAGCATTTT,CASSTGLSNQPQHF
few,-,TRBJ2-1,TRBV28,TGTGCCGGCAGTTTAGAGCGGAGCACGCCTTCATACAATGAGCAGTTCTTC,CAGSLERSTPSYNEQFF
-,-,TRBJ2-4,TRBV19,TGTGCCAGTACCTGGGGACCCGCGCTGGACGGCATTCAGTACTTC,CASTWGPALDGIQYF
-,TRBD2,TRBJ2-5,TRBV7-2,TGTGCCAGCAGCTTGAGCGGGAGCCAAAAAGAGACCCAGTACTTC,CASSLSGSQKETQYF
many,TRBD1,TRBJ1-5,TRBV12-3/TRBV12-4,TGTGCCAGCAGCCCCACAGGGGACAATCAGCCCCAGCATTTT,CASSPTGDNQPQHF